This is a list of T cell receptor beta chains from one sample in a study of cytomegalovirus exposure and HLA in healthy donors. Measured with immunoSEQ multiplex PCR; TCRdb has only the in-frame clones, and not every one. The sample includes roughly 180,000 clones, more than 65% of them seen just once. Sample: PBMCs. These receptors originate from a female donor in good health and CMV-seronegative. CDR3s include the opening cysteine and the closing phenylalanine or tryptophan. Fields, in order: CDR3 DNA, CDR3 protein, V gene, clone size, J gene, D gene. The D gene is left open where the match is weak. Clone size appears in some rows only: once, few, many, or a class for an expanded clone.

DNA: TGTGCCAGCAGCGAAGGGTACCAGGGACAGATTATTTACAATGAGCAGTTCTTC
CDR3: CASSEGYQGQIIYNEQFF
V: TRBV12-1
size: -
J: TRBJ2-1
D: -

DNA: TGTGCCTGGTACGGGACAGGGGATGATAACTATGGCTACACCTTC
CDR3: CAWYGTGDDNYGYTF
V: TRBV30
size: -
J: TRBJ1-2
D: TRBD1

DNA: TGTGCCAGCAAACCCCGGCTAGCTATCGATACGCAGTATTTT
CDR3: CASKPRLAIDTQYF
V: TRBV19
size: -
J: TRBJ2-3
D: -

DNA: TGTGCCAGCAGTCCGAGGGACAGATTGAACACTGAAGCTTTCTTT
CDR3: CASSPRDRLNTEAFF
V: TRBV6-6
size: few
J: TRBJ1-1
D: TRBD1

DNA: TGCGCCAGCAGCTTGACGGGGGAGAATGAAAAACTGTTTTTT
CDR3: CASSLTGENEKLFF
V: TRBV5-1
size: -
J: TRBJ1-4
D: -

DNA: TGCGCCAGCAGCTTCGGGACAGGCACAGATACGCAGTATTTT
CDR3: CASSFGTGTDTQYF
V: TRBV5-1
size: -
J: TRBJ2-3
D: TRBD1

DNA: TGCGCCAGCAGCCAAGAACCGGGGTCCTACGAGCAGTACTTC
CDR3: CASSQEPGSYEQYF
V: TRBV4-3
size: once
J: TRBJ2-7
D: -

DNA: TGTGCCAGTAGACCTATTACAGGGACGTTGACGCAGTATTTT
CDR3: CASRPITGTLTQYF
V: TRBV19
size: -
J: TRBJ2-3
D: -

DNA: TGCGCCAGCAGCCAAAAGGGGGGGATAGATTTGGGACCCCCCGTCGGGGAGCTGTTTTTT
CDR3: CASSQKGGIDLGPPVGELFF
V: TRBV4-1
size: -
J: TRBJ2-2
D: -

DNA: TGTGCCAGCAGTTACCGGACAGGTACGAACACTGAAGCTTTCTTT
CDR3: CASSYRTGTNTEAFF
V: TRBV6-5
size: -
J: TRBJ1-1
D: TRBD1

DNA: TGTGCCATCAGTGAGTCGAAAGGGGACAGGGGGTTTCAGCCCCAGCATTTT
CDR3: CAISESKGDRGFQPQHF
V: TRBV10-3
size: -
J: TRBJ1-5
D: TRBD1

DNA: TGTGCCAGCAGCTTGCAGGGGCTGCACGAGCAGTACTTC
CDR3: CASSLQGLHEQYF
V: TRBV5-4
size: -
J: TRBJ2-7
D: -

DNA: TGCGCCAGCAGCCAAGGGGGCGCGGCGTTTGCGGAAGATACGCAGTATTTT
CDR3: CASSQGGAAFAEDTQYF
V: TRBV4-3
size: -
J: TRBJ2-3
D: -

DNA: TGTGCCAGCAGTATGCGGACTAGCGGCCTCTACGAGCAGTACTTC
CDR3: CASSMRTSGLYEQYF
V: TRBV28
size: -
J: TRBJ2-7
D: TRBD2

DNA: TGTGCCAGCAGCGTAGTCGCGGGGGGGCGCAATGAGCAGTTCTTC
CDR3: CASSVVAGGRNEQFF
V: TRBV9
size: -
J: TRBJ2-1
D: TRBD2

DNA: TGTGCCAGCAGTGATCCTAGCGGGGGGTCGAACACCGGGGAGCTGTTTTTT
CDR3: CASSDPSGGSNTGELFF
V: TRBV2
size: -
J: TRBJ2-2
D: TRBD2

DNA: TGTGCCAGCAGCTTAGAACAGGGGAACACTGAAGCTTTCTTT
CDR3: CASSLEQGNTEAFF
V: TRBV7-9
size: -
J: TRBJ1-1
D: -

DNA: TGTGCCAGCAGTGAAGGGACAGGGGGTGAAAAACTGTTTTTT
CDR3: CASSEGTGGEKLFF
V: TRBV6-1
size: -
J: TRBJ1-4
D: TRBD1

DNA: TGCAGCATTTCTAGCGGGAGGAGGTATGAGCAGTTCTTC
CDR3: CSISSGRRYEQFF
V: TRBV29-1
size: -
J: TRBJ2-1
D: TRBD2

DNA: TGTGCCAGCAGCTTAGTTGAGGGGGTTTATGGCTACACCTTC
CDR3: CASSLVEGVYGYTF
V: TRBV7-9
size: -
J: TRBJ1-2
D: -

DNA: TGTGCCAGTAGCCCACGGACAGGGAGAGCCTATTTGGAGACCCAGTACTTC
CDR3: CASSPRTGRAYLETQYF
V: TRBV19
size: few
J: TRBJ2-5
D: TRBD1

DNA: TGTGCCAGCAGGCATCCGGGACAGGGGGTTTGGGGGGAGCTGTTTTTT
CDR3: CASRHPGQGVWGELFF
V: TRBV28
size: once
J: TRBJ2-2
D: TRBD1

DNA: TGTGCCAGCCAGGAGAACACTGAAGCTTTCTTT
CDR3: CASQENTEAFF
V: TRBV6-5
size: -
J: TRBJ1-1
D: -

DNA: TGCGCCAGCTCAACAAGGGGGTTGGGAGAGACCCAGTACTTC
CDR3: CASSTRGLGETQYF
V: TRBV5-1
size: -
J: TRBJ2-5
D: -

DNA: TGTGCCGCGACAAAGCGGGGAACCGGGGAGCTGTTTTTT
CDR3: CAATKRGTGELFF
V: TRBV13
size: -
J: TRBJ2-2
D: TRBD2

DNA: TGTGCCAGCAGCCTTGGACTGGGGAACACCGGGGAGCTGTTTTTT
CDR3: CASSLGLGNTGELFF
V: TRBV7-2
size: -
J: TRBJ2-2
D: -

DNA: TGTGCCAGCAGGACGACAGGGAACACCGGGGAGCTGTTTTTT
CDR3: CASRTTGNTGELFF
V: TRBV7-6
size: few
J: TRBJ2-2
D: -

DNA: TGTGCCAGCAGTGACTCGCGCTCTGGGGCCAACGTCCTGACTTTC
CDR3: CASSDSRSGANVLTF
V: TRBV6-4
size: once
J: TRBJ2-6
D: -

DNA: TGTGCCAGCAGGAGGGTACTAGCGGGGGGGTACCAAGAGACCCAGTACTTC
CDR3: CASRRVLAGGYQETQYF
V: TRBV2
size: -
J: TRBJ2-5
D: TRBD2

DNA: TGTGCCAGCAGCGTGAGGGCTAACACTGAAGCTTTCTTT
CDR3: CASSVRANTEAFF
V: TRBV9
size: -
J: TRBJ1-1
D: -

DNA: TGTGCCAGCAGCTCCTTATCTTGGGCGAAGTTGGAGACCCAGTACTTC
CDR3: CASSSLSWAKLETQYF
V: TRBV5-6
size: few
J: TRBJ2-5
D: -

DNA: TGTGCCAGCAGCGTCACAGGTTTCTACGAGCAGTACTTC
CDR3: CASSVTGFYEQYF
V: TRBV7-2
size: -
J: TRBJ2-7
D: -

DNA: TGTGCCAGTAGTATCGGATCAGGGAATGAGCAGTTCTTC
CDR3: CASSIGSGNEQFF
V: TRBV19
size: -
J: TRBJ2-1
D: -

DNA: TGTGCCATCAGTAGGACAAACCCCATGAACACTGAAGCTTTCTTT
CDR3: CAISRTNPMNTEAFF
V: TRBV10-3
size: -
J: TRBJ1-1
D: -

DNA: TGTGCCAGCAGCCCATACTTGGGACAGGGCTACGAGCAGTACTTC
CDR3: CASSPYLGQGYEQYF
V: TRBV7-9
size: few
J: TRBJ2-7
D: TRBD1

DNA: TGTGCCAGCAGTGATGTCAGGTTCTCCGAGCAGTACTTC
CDR3: CASSDVRFSEQYF
V: TRBV6-1
size: -
J: TRBJ2-7
D: -

DNA: TGTGCCAGCAGCTTAGATAGGGTGTTCGAGACAGAAACCTACGAGCAGTACTTC
CDR3: CASSLDRVFETETYEQYF
V: TRBV11-3
size: -
J: TRBJ2-7
D: -

DNA: TGTGCCTTGATAGAAGTATTCGATGAGCAGTTCTTC
CDR3: CALIEVFDEQFF
V: TRBV30
size: -
J: TRBJ2-1
D: -

DNA: TGCGCCAGCAGCTTTAGCGGGAGCCCAGATACGCAGTATTTT
CDR3: CASSFSGSPDTQYF
V: TRBV5-1
size: -
J: TRBJ2-3
D: TRBD2

DNA: TGTGCCAGCTCTTCGGGGCAGGGGGTCGATGGCTACACCTTC
CDR3: CASSSGQGVDGYTF
V: TRBV18
size: -
J: TRBJ1-2
D: TRBD1

DNA: TGTGCCAGCAGTGACAGGTCGGGGAATTCACCCCTCCACTTT
CDR3: CASSDRSGNSPLHF
V: TRBV6-6
size: -
J: TRBJ1-6
D: -

DNA: TGTTCCAGCAGCCCAACGGTATCTAGTGTTGGGTGGACCGGGGAGCTGTTTTTT
CDR3: CSSSPTVSSVGWTGELFF
V: TRBV7-9
size: -
J: TRBJ2-2
D: -

DNA: TGCGCCAGCAGCCTTCGACAGGCTGCTGAAGCTTTCTTT
CDR3: CASSLRQAAEAFF
V: TRBV5-1
size: -
J: TRBJ1-1
D: -

DNA: TGTGCCAGCAGCTTACGACAAGCCCCCTACGAGCAGTACTTC
CDR3: CASSLRQAPYEQYF
V: TRBV7-2
size: few
J: TRBJ2-7
D: -

DNA: TGTGCCAGCTCAACCGGACAGGGGGGACACTACGAGCAGTACTTC
CDR3: CASSTGQGGHYEQYF
V: TRBV18
size: -
J: TRBJ2-7
D: TRBD1

DNA: TGCGCCAGCAGGAAGGGACAGTCGAATGAAAAACTGTTTTTT
CDR3: CASRKGQSNEKLFF
V: TRBV10-2
size: few
J: TRBJ1-4
D: TRBD1

DNA: TGTGCCAGCAGCGATAGCGGAATAAAGGCAGATACGCAGTATTTT
CDR3: CASSDSGIKADTQYF
V: TRBV9
size: -
J: TRBJ2-3
D: -

DNA: TGTGCCAGCAACCGGGGTGGCGCCTACGAGCAGTACTTC
CDR3: CASNRGGAYEQYF
V: TRBV27
size: -
J: TRBJ2-7
D: -

DNA: TGTGCTAGCAGCCCTCTCGGTCTACAAGAGACCCAGTACTTC
CDR3: CASSPLGLQETQYF
V: TRBV7-7
size: -
J: TRBJ2-5
D: -

DNA: TGTGCCAGCAGCCCTGGCCCCTACGAGCAGTACTTC
CDR3: CASSPGPYEQYF
V: TRBV7-9
size: -
J: TRBJ2-7
D: -

DNA: TGTGCCAGTAGTACTAGCACAGATACGCAGTATTTT
CDR3: CASSTSTDTQYF
V: TRBV19
size: -
J: TRBJ2-3
D: -

DNA: TGTGCCAGCAGTTCAGGTTTTAGCGTTCAGCCCCAGCATTTT
CDR3: CASSSGFSVQPQHF
V: TRBV28
size: -
J: TRBJ1-5
D: -

DNA: TGCAGCGTTGTTAGGGGGCGAAACACTGAAGCTTTCTTT
CDR3: CSVVRGRNTEAFF
V: TRBV29-1
size: -
J: TRBJ1-1
D: TRBD1

DNA: TGTGCCACCAGCAGAGGAGAGGGAGTAGGCTCTGGGGCCAACGTCCTGACTTTC
CDR3: CATSRGEGVGSGANVLTF
V: TRBV15
size: -
J: TRBJ2-6
D: -

DNA: TGTGCCAGCACCTTGGGACAGGGGCGCACCACCGGGGAGCTGTTTTTT
CDR3: CASTLGQGRTTGELFF
V: TRBV5-4
size: -
J: TRBJ2-2
D: TRBD1